These T cell receptor beta chains were read from a single sample in a study of shared clonotypes between healthy human individuals. Profiled with immunoSEQ multiplex PCR; TCRdb holds only in-frame clones, not every one. The top ten hold about 1% of the sample, which has over a million clones, roughly 96% seen once. Sequencing used naive CD4+ T cells sorted from blood. Receptors were obtained from a young man in good health. CDR3s include the opening cysteine and the closing phenylalanine or tryptophan. The order of the fields is V gene, J gene, D gene, clone size, CDR3 DNA, CDR3 protein. A D gene is named only where the DNA matches it firmly. Clone size, where shown, is once, few, many, or a class for clones that have expanded.

v_gene: TRBV15; j_gene: TRBJ2-7; d_gene: -; abundance: once; CDR3nt: TGTGCCACCAGCAGTGCCTGGGGCTACGAGCAGTACTTC; CDR3aa: CATSSAWGYEQYF
v_gene: TRBV5-1; j_gene: TRBJ2-2; d_gene: -; abundance: -; CDR3nt: TGCGCCAGCAGGATACTTGCTAGCGATAACGGGGAGCTGTTTTTT; CDR3aa: CASRILASDNGELFF
v_gene: TRBV7-9; j_gene: TRBJ2-1; d_gene: TRBD2; abundance: -; CDR3nt: TGTGCCAGCAGCGCAAGCGGGAGGGGTGACAATGAGCAGTTCTTC; CDR3aa: CASSASGRGDNEQFF
v_gene: TRBV5-6; j_gene: TRBJ1-5; d_gene: -; abundance: -; CDR3nt: TGTGCCAGCAGCTTGTGGGGCCAGCCCCAGCATTTT; CDR3aa: CASSLWGQPQHF
v_gene: TRBV2; j_gene: TRBJ2-1; d_gene: TRBD2; abundance: -; CDR3nt: TGTGCCAGCAGTGAACTACTAGCGGGAGCGCGCGGAATCTTC; CDR3aa: CASSELLAGARGIF
v_gene: TRBV5-4; j_gene: TRBJ2-6; d_gene: -; abundance: -; CDR3nt: TGTGCCAGCAGCTTTGGGATTGACTCTGGGGCCAACGTCCTGACTTTC; CDR3aa: CASSFGIDSGANVLTF
v_gene: TRBV7-2; j_gene: TRBJ2-7; d_gene: -; abundance: -; CDR3nt: TGTGCCAGCAGCTCCCGTATTTTCGTCGAGCAGTACTTC; CDR3aa: CASSSRIFVEQYF
v_gene: TRBV11-1; j_gene: TRBJ1-2; d_gene: -; abundance: -; CDR3nt: TGTGCCAGCAGCTTACTCCCTGGGGCCTATGGCTACACCTTC; CDR3aa: CASSLLPGAYGYTF
v_gene: TRBV6-6; j_gene: TRBJ1-2; d_gene: -; abundance: -; CDR3nt: TGTGCCAGCAGTAGACTACAGGGTACCTATGGCTACACCTTC; CDR3aa: CASSRLQGTYGYTF
v_gene: TRBV6-5; j_gene: TRBJ2-1; d_gene: -; abundance: -; CDR3nt: TGTGCCAGCAGTCCCCGAAAAGGTGAGCAGTTCTTC; CDR3aa: CASSPRKGEQFF
v_gene: TRBV5-4; j_gene: TRBJ1-5; d_gene: -; abundance: -; CDR3nt: TGTGCCAGCAGCCAAAATCCGGATAGCAATCAGCCCCAGCATTTT; CDR3aa: CASSQNPDSNQPQHF
v_gene: TRBV2; j_gene: TRBJ2-1; d_gene: -; abundance: -; CDR3nt: TGTGCCAGCAGTGAGAGAGAGGACAATGAGCAGTTCTTC; CDR3aa: CASSEREDNEQFF
v_gene: TRBV2; j_gene: TRBJ2-2; d_gene: -; abundance: once; CDR3nt: TGTGCCAGCAGTGCGACGGGGAACACCGGGGAGCTGTTTTTT; CDR3aa: CASSATGNTGELFF
v_gene: TRBV6-1; j_gene: TRBJ2-5; d_gene: TRBD1; abundance: -; CDR3nt: TGTGCCAGCAGTGTGACAGGGAGAGGAGGGACCCAGTACTTC; CDR3aa: CASSVTGRGGTQYF
v_gene: TRBV7-2; j_gene: TRBJ2-7; d_gene: TRBD1; abundance: -; CDR3nt: TGTGCCAGCAGCCCAGACAGGGGCGGCGAGCAGTACTTC; CDR3aa: CASSPDRGGEQYF
v_gene: TRBV7-6; j_gene: TRBJ1-1; d_gene: -; abundance: -; CDR3nt: TGTGCCAGCAGCTTACATCCGGGGGGTAACACTGAAGCTTTCTTT; CDR3aa: CASSLHPGGNTEAFF
v_gene: TRBV18; j_gene: TRBJ2-1; d_gene: -; abundance: -; CDR3nt: TGTGCCAGCTCGCCTGATAGTGAGCAGTTCTTC; CDR3aa: CASSPDSEQFF
v_gene: TRBV12-5; j_gene: TRBJ2-3; d_gene: -; abundance: once; CDR3nt: TGTGCTAGTGGTAGACTTGGAGATACGCAGTATTTT; CDR3aa: CASGRLGDTQYF
v_gene: TRBV6-6; j_gene: TRBJ2-7; d_gene: TRBD1; abundance: -; CDR3nt: TGTGCCAGCAGGATGCTACAGGGGTACTCCTACGAGCAGTACTTC; CDR3aa: CASRMLQGYSYEQYF
v_gene: TRBV5-1; j_gene: TRBJ2-3; d_gene: -; abundance: -; CDR3nt: TGCGCCAGCAGGGATCAGGGGAGCACAGATACGCAGTATTTT; CDR3aa: CASRDQGSTDTQYF
v_gene: TRBV10-2; j_gene: TRBJ2-7; d_gene: -; abundance: -; CDR3nt: TGCGCCAGCGCCGGCGAAGAAGGGGCGTCCTACGAGCAGTACTTC; CDR3aa: CASAGEEGASYEQYF
v_gene: TRBV28; j_gene: TRBJ2-1; d_gene: -; abundance: -; CDR3nt: TGTGCCAGCAGTTTACTGGGCCGGGTTGGCATTGGGAACAATGAGCAGTTCTTC; CDR3aa: CASSLLGRVGIGNNEQFF
v_gene: TRBV28; j_gene: TRBJ1-2; d_gene: TRBD1; abundance: -; CDR3nt: TGTGCCAGCAGCAAGGGACAGATTTATGGCTACACCTTC; CDR3aa: CASSKGQIYGYTF
v_gene: TRBV18; j_gene: TRBJ1-1; d_gene: -; abundance: -; CDR3nt: TGTGCCAGCTCACCCCAGGAGTGGAACACTGAAGCTTTCTTT; CDR3aa: CASSPQEWNTEAFF
v_gene: TRBV11-2; j_gene: TRBJ2-1; d_gene: -; abundance: -; CDR3nt: TGTGCCAGCAGCTTCGTCCGGGAAGCCCAGTTCTTC; CDR3aa: CASSFVREAQFF
v_gene: TRBV5-4; j_gene: TRBJ1-2; d_gene: -; abundance: -; CDR3nt: TGCGCCAGCAGCGCGGTTAGTGGGAGTAGCGACTATGGCTACACCTTC; CDR3aa: CASSAVSGSSDYGYTF
v_gene: TRBV30; j_gene: TRBJ2-1; d_gene: -; abundance: -; CDR3nt: TGTGCCTGGAGTACGATGAATGAGCAGTTCTTC; CDR3aa: CAWSTMNEQFF
v_gene: TRBV11-2; j_gene: TRBJ2-7; d_gene: -; abundance: once; CDR3nt: TGTGCCAGCGGGGCGGTTTCCTACGAGCAGTACTTC; CDR3aa: CASGAVSYEQYF
v_gene: TRBV5-1; j_gene: TRBJ2-7; d_gene: TRBD1; abundance: once; CDR3nt: TGCGCCAGCAGCGACGGGGGACAGGGGAAGTACGAGCAGTACTTC; CDR3aa: CASSDGGQGKYEQYF
v_gene: TRBV6-8; j_gene: TRBJ2-7; d_gene: -; abundance: -; CDR3nt: TGTGCCAGCAGTTACTCACGAGAGCAGTACTTC; CDR3aa: CASSYSREQYF
v_gene: TRBV5-8; j_gene: TRBJ2-1; d_gene: -; abundance: -; CDR3nt: TGTGCCAGCAGCTTGTTTGGGGGGGCTTACAATGAGCAGTTCTTC; CDR3aa: CASSLFGGAYNEQFF
v_gene: TRBV10-3; j_gene: TRBJ1-2; d_gene: TRBD1; abundance: -; CDR3nt: TGTGCCATCAGTGAACCGGGACAGGGGGCTTGGAATGGCTACACCTTC; CDR3aa: CAISEPGQGAWNGYTF
v_gene: TRBV28; j_gene: TRBJ2-5; d_gene: -; abundance: -; CDR3nt: TGTGCCAGCAAAGACCCACGGGACACCCCCGGGTACTTC; CDR3aa: CASKDPRDTPGYF
v_gene: TRBV28; j_gene: TRBJ2-7; d_gene: -; abundance: once; CDR3nt: TGTGCCAGCAGTTTATACTCCCCCGACAGCAACTACGAGCAGTACTTC; CDR3aa: CASSLYSPDSNYEQYF
v_gene: TRBV28; j_gene: TRBJ1-2; d_gene: TRBD1; abundance: -; CDR3nt: TGTGCCAGCAGTGCGGACAGGGGAGGCGGCTACACCTTC; CDR3aa: CASSADRGGGYTF
v_gene: TRBV2; j_gene: TRBJ2-1; d_gene: -; abundance: -; CDR3nt: TGTGCCAGCATCGCAGGGTCTACAACTGAGCAGTTCTTC; CDR3aa: CASIAGSTTEQFF
v_gene: TRBV5-1; j_gene: TRBJ2-1; d_gene: TRBD2; abundance: -; CDR3nt: TGCGCCAGCAGCTTGGGCCTACTAGCGGGAGTTGACAATGAGCAGTTCTTC; CDR3aa: CASSLGLLAGVDNEQFF
v_gene: TRBV25-1; j_gene: TRBJ2-5; d_gene: TRBD2; abundance: once; CDR3nt: TGTGCCAGCAGTGATGCCAGCGGGAGGGATTTGGTACAAGAGACCCAGTACTTC; CDR3aa: CASSDASGRDLVQETQYF
v_gene: TRBV9; j_gene: TRBJ2-2; d_gene: TRBD2; abundance: once; CDR3nt: TGTGCCAGCAGCGTAACTCAGGGCAGCGGGAGGTCGAACACCGGGGAGCTGTTTTTT; CDR3aa: CASSVTQGSGRSNTGELFF
v_gene: TRBV10-1; j_gene: TRBJ2-3; d_gene: TRBD1; abundance: -; CDR3nt: TGCGCCAGCAGTGAGACAGGGGCCAGCACAGATACGCAGTATTTT; CDR3aa: CASSETGASTDTQYF
v_gene: TRBV2; j_gene: TRBJ2-7; d_gene: -; abundance: once; CDR3nt: TGTGCCAGCAGCGAGCAGCACTACGAGCAGTACTTC; CDR3aa: CASSEQHYEQYF
v_gene: TRBV9; j_gene: TRBJ2-2; d_gene: -; abundance: -; CDR3nt: TGTGCCAGCAGCGTATCCAGGGTGGTCGGGGAGCTGTTTTTT; CDR3aa: CASSVSRVVGELFF
v_gene: TRBV18; j_gene: TRBJ2-1; d_gene: TRBD1; abundance: -; CDR3nt: TGTGCCAGCTCAGCAGGACAGGGCTATGAGCAGTTCTTC; CDR3aa: CASSAGQGYEQFF
v_gene: TRBV4-1; j_gene: TRBJ2-2; d_gene: -; abundance: -; CDR3nt: TGCGCCAGCAGCCAGGTCCTCGGGGAGCTGTTTTTT; CDR3aa: CASSQVLGELFF
v_gene: TRBV5-4; j_gene: TRBJ1-2; d_gene: TRBD1; abundance: -; CDR3nt: TGTGCCAGCGGCAAGGGGGGACAGGGCCTAGACTCTAACTATGGCTACACCTTC; CDR3aa: CASGKGGQGLDSNYGYTF